Sequencing of this TCR beta chain was carried out in a study of post-analysis software for immune sequencing data. Turning to the study itself: There were relapsing-remitting, secondary progressive and progressive-relapsing multiple sclerosis among the disease courses included. Study-level results: In multiple sclerosis, normalized Chao1 diversity was significantly below that of controls. Patients showed TRBV5-6, TRBV5-1 and TRBV20-1 among five TRBV segments more frequent than in controls. F measure grouped same-batch samples tightly together.

This CDR3 is 16 amino acids long. Trimming removed 4 bases from V and 4 bases from J; junction bases left unmatched: 10. CDR1 LGHDT and CDR2 YNNKEL come from the germline V gene (reference sequence). Built from TCR beta cDNA, the libraries had unique molecular identifiers in them. Each CDR3 protein gets one entry after TCRdb re-called the PCR reads with MiXCR. The sample consists of some 690,000 distinct CDR3 sequences, approximately 60% of them appearing once. Notes on this clonotype: The target antigen is unknown.

The specimen was blood. This sequence was found in a girl aged 2 to 9 with multiple sclerosis. The chain carries TRBV3-1 and TRBJ2-7, with TRBD1 matching 10 bases. For the CDR3, the DNA is TGTGCCAGCAGCCCCTCGGGACAGGGGCTTGGATACGAGCAGTACTTC. Its translation is CASSPSGQGLGYEQYF.